The 3 T cell receptor beta chains presented below share a single source sample, sequenced in a study of neurological immune-mediated disorders. TCRdb recomputed calls from the 5' RACE reads with MiXCR, one row per CDR3 protein. The sample yields about 79,000 distinct CDR3 sequences, around 14% seen once. Sequencing used PBMCs. These receptor sequences come from a woman aged 50 to 65 in good health.

In its sample, this clonotype was seen a few times. The V call is TRBV3-1, the J call TRBJ1-2, with D hard to call. The CDR3 is made up of 13 amino acids. From germline, CDR1 is LGHDT and CDR2 YNNKEL (reference sequence). Trimming took off 2 bases at V and 2 bases at J, with 6 bases between the two ends. The CDR3 protein is CASSQSNNYGYTF. The CDR3 DNA sequence: TGTGCCAGCAGCCAAAGCAACAACTATGGCTACACCTTC.

In this sample, this clonotype turned up many times. This chain uses TRBV5-4 with TRBJ1-3; D might be TRBD1 (6 bases). With 4 bases removed from V and 4 bases from J, the gap between germline ends came to 21 bases. Germline CDR1 and CDR2: SGHNT and YYREEE (reference sequence). This CDR3 comprises 17 residues. In DNA form, the CDR3 reads TGTGCCAGCAGCCACCCGGGGAACAGGGCATCAGGAAACACCATATATTTT. It encodes CASSHPGNRASGNTIYF.

This clonotype has ten or more counts. The chain links TRBV10-2 to TRBJ2-7; perhaps TRBD2 as D (5 bases). The ends were cut back, 6 bases at V and 1 base at J, with 13 bases in the middle. CDR1 WSHSY and CDR2 SAAADI come from the germline V gene. The length of the CDR3 is 14 residues. CDR3 sequence (DNA): TGCGCCAGCAGCGCGTCGGGGTTATCCTACGAGCAGTACTTC. This gives the protein CASSASGLSYEQYF.